This passage covers 26 T cell receptor beta chains from one sample sequenced in a study of tumor-infiltrating lymphocytes in oesophageal squamous cell carcinoma listed by TCRdb under 2016. Libraries were prepared through PCR. Data came from an Illumina HiSeq 2000. TCRdb reran the public reads through fastp at Q25 and MiXCR, keeping productive beta chains. CDR3 protein duplicates are merged, each entry listing the most common genes and DNA. Recorded for this sample are some 21,000 distinct CDR3 sequences; roughly two fifths of them occurred a single time. Roughly 12% of the sample is in the top ten clones. Material: normal esophageal tissue next to the tumor. The receptors shown here come from a male donor with esophageal squamous cell carcinoma.

Comment on this clonotype: Mismatch with germline at one junction end may stem from a read error. This rearrangement joins TRBV12-3 or TRBV12-4 to TRBJ2-7; 9 bases are a match to TRBD1. The CDR3 is made up of 15 amino acids. CDR3 nucleotides: TGTGCCAGCAAGAAACCGGGACAGGGCTCCCACGAGCAGTACTTC. Its translation is CASKKPGQGSHEQYF.

This clonotype appeared a single time. The chain has TRBV4-1 and TRBJ1-1; 11 nucleotides match TRBD2. The J call is doubtful: the DNA matches TRBJ2-3 better. Germline V gene lookup returns CDR1 MGHRA and CDR2 YSYEKL. The CDR3 spans 17 residues. CDR3 region: CASSQGAGTSGTDTQYF. CDR3 nucleotide sequence: TGCGCCAGCAGCCAAGGTGCCGGGACTAGCGGAACAGATACGCAGTATTTT.

This clonotype appeared many times. The rearrangement uses TRBV5-5 and TRBJ2-1; 9 bases fit TRBD1. Germline V CDR1 and CDR2: SGHKS, YYEKEE (reference sequence). CDR3 length: 16 amino acids. J gave up 8 bases and V 2 bases, and 11 bases lay outside the gene matches. CDR3 coding DNA: TGTGCCAGCAGCTTCCTCGAGGGACAGGGTGCCGATGAGCAGTTCTTC. Protein: CASSFLEGQGADEQFF.

The chain joins TRBV7-2 to TRBJ2-3, with unresolved D. The J call may be wrong; the DNA end is better matched by TRBJ2-1. Looked up from germline, CDR1 is SGHTA and CDR2 is FQGNSA. The CDR3 loop spans 12 amino acids. CDR3 coding DNA: TGTGCCAGCAGCTTCCGAGGCGATGAGCAGTTCTTC. Amino acid sequence: CASSFRGDEQFF.

The chain employs TRBV7-2 and TRBJ2-5; 8 bases match TRBD2. This CDR3 spans 15 amino acids. V was pared by 3 bases and J by 2 bases, with 5 bases of the junction left unmatched. Germline V gene data show CDR1 as SGHTA and CDR2 as FQGNSA. In DNA form, the CDR3 reads TGTGCCAGCAGCTTTATTAGCGGGACTCAAGAGACCCAGTACTTC. The encoded protein is CASSFISGTQETQYF.

The chain joins TRBV11-1 to TRBJ1-1, with 9 bases lining up with TRBD1. Trimming at V came to 4 bases and at J to 3 bases, leaving 3 bases not matched to a gene. Germline loops: CDR1 SGHAT, CDR2 FQDESV (reference sequence). This CDR3 is 14 amino acids long. The CDR3 DNA sequence: TGTGCCAGCAGCTCGCGACAGGGGGACACTGAAGCTTTCTTT. It is translated as CASSSRQGDTEAFF. Full variable domain (outside the CDR3, taken from reference TRBV11-1 and TRBJ1-1): EAEVAQSPRYKITEKSQAVAFWCDPISGHATLYWYRQILGQGPELLVQFQDESVVDDSQLPKDRFSAERLKGVDSTLKIQPAELGDSAMYLCASSSRQGDTEAFFGQGTRLTVV.

This clonotype is termed medium-sized. CDR3 sequence reads: CASSRWDRGKETQYF. For the CDR3, the DNA is TGTGCCAGCAGCCGATGGGACAGGGGGAAAGAGACCCAGTACTTC. The genes are TRBV12-3 or TRBV12-4 and TRBJ2-5, with 11 bases identical to TRBD1. The V gene end was trimmed by 6 bases and the J gene end by 3 bases; junction bases not matched to a gene: 6. The CDR3 has 15 residues.

This clonotype was picked up many times. A read error may account for a junction end that differs from germline. The V gene is TRBV19, the J gene TRBJ2-1, with D maybe TRBD1 (5 bases). This CDR3 is built from 12 residues. Germline CDR1 LNHDA, CDR2 SQIVND (reference sequence). The CDR3 reads CASSAGYSEQFF. CDR3 in DNA: TGTGCCAGTAGTGCAGGGTACAGTGAGCAGTTCTTC.

This clonotype was counted a single time. V is TRBV5-8 and J is TRBJ1-1; the D is unclear. V was trimmed by 0 bases and J by 5 bases, leaving 8 bases between them. This CDR3 spans 13 amino acids. The germline gives CDR1 SGHTS, CDR2 YDEGEE. CDR3 in amino acids: CASSLGVWTEAFF. As DNA, the CDR3 is TGTGCCAGCAGCTTGGGGGTCTGGACTGAAGCTTTCTTT. Full variable domain (remainder filled in from reference TRBV5-8 and TRBJ1-1): EAGVTQSPTHLIKTRGQQATLRCSPISGHTSVYWYQQALGLGLQFLLWYDEGEERNRGNFPPRFSGRQFPNYSSELNVNALELEDSALYLCASSLGVWTEAFFGQGTRLTVV.

This chain links TRBV7-6 with TRBJ2-3; 12 bases map to TRBD1. Germline V gene lookup returns CDR1 SGHVS and CDR2 FNYEAQ. V lost 4 bases and J lost 1; bases outside the gene matches: 6. The CDR3 covers 17 residues. The CDR3 is CASSYPGTGGGTDTQYF. The CDR3 bases are TGTGCCAGCAGCTACCCGGGGACAGGGGGCGGCACAGATACGCAGTATTTT. The full variable domain, rest sourced from reference TRBV7-6 and TRBJ2-3, is GAGVSQSPRYKVTKRGQDVALRCDPISGHVSLYWYRQALGQGPEFLTYFNYEAQQDKSGLPNDRFSAERPEGSISTLTIQRTEQRDSAMYRCASSYPGTGGGTDTQYFGPGTRLTVL.

This chain's CDR3 is CASSLGTSRFYEQYF. The DNA for the CDR3 is TGTGCCAGCAGCTTAGGGACTAGCCGATTCTACGAGCAGTACTTC. This sequence joins TRBV7-6 and TRBJ2-5; TRBD2 aligns across 8 bases. The J call may not be correct, given that the DNA end is closer to TRBJ2-7. The CDR3 is 15 residues long. The V gene's germline CDR1 is SGHVS and CDR2 FNYEAQ.

As concerns this clonotype: One junction end disagrees with the germline gene, perhaps due to a read error. The rearrangement links TRBV7-6 to TRBJ1-4; 7 nucleotides match TRBD1. The CDR3 has 14 residues. CDR1 and CDR2 from the germline V gene are SGHVS and FNYEAQ. The CDR3 DNA reads as TGTGCTAGCAGTCCAGGGGGAACTAATGAAAAACTGTTTTTT. This codes for CASSPGGTNEKLFF.

The gene calls are TRBV28 and TRBJ2-7; D is ambiguous. Germline-derived CDR1 and CDR2 are MDHEN and SYDVKM. This CDR3 comprises 12 residues. V was cut by 1 base and J by 7 bases, with 8 bases left in between. As DNA, the CDR3 is TGTGCCAGCAGTTTATTCACGAGGGAGCAGTACTTC. As protein: CASSLFTREQYF.

At least ten counts were recorded for this clonotype. No conserved phenylalanine or tryptophan is present at the end of the CDR3, so a read error is the likely explanation. Because the CDR3's place on the DNA is in doubt, the DNA is left out and the CDR3 is given as listed by TCRdb. The genes are TRBV7-2 and TRBJ2-7. The CDR3 is 15 residues long, ends included. Germline V gives CDR1 SGHTA, CDR2 FQGNSA. The CDR3 reads CASSLAGNYGYTFGS.

A few counts support this clonotype. The CDR3 DNA sequence: TGTGCCAGCAGTTTGGACGGGGCCTTAGCTGAGCAGTTCTTC. As protein: CASSLDGALAEQFF. This rearrangement joins TRBV12-3 or TRBV12-4 to TRBJ2-7, with D possibly called TRBD1 or TRBD2 (5 bases each). Near its end, the DNA agrees better with TRBJ2-1, so the J call may be wrong. The CDR3 loop spans 14 amino acids.

V usage is TRBV7-2 and J usage is TRBJ2-1; 9 nucleotides align to TRBD1. Germline V gene data show CDR1 as SGHTA and CDR2 as FQGNSA. The CDR3 length is 15 residues. V shed 7 bases, J shed 5 bases, and the junction held 9 bases outside the gene matches. This CDR3 reads CASMPGTGRHNEQFF. CDR3 sequence (DNA): TGTGCCAGCATGCCAGGGACAGGGCGCCACAATGAGCAGTTCTTC.

V gene TRBV7-2 combines with J gene TRBJ2-5; possibly TRBD1 for D (6 bases). V was cut by 5 bases and J by 11 bases, with 24 bases left in between. The CDR3 runs 15 residues. The V gene's germline CDR1 is SGHTA and CDR2 FQGNSA. DNA for the CDR3: TGTGCCAGCAGCCCACTACAGGGTTCCTACAATGAGCAGTACTTC. This encodes CASSPLQGSYNEQYF.

The V call is TRBV4-1, the J call TRBJ2-2; TRBD2 agrees at 8 bases. Germline-derived CDR1 and CDR2 are MGHRA and YSYEKL. This CDR3 has 17 amino acids. Trimming cost V 3 bases and J 5 bases; bases outside gene matches: 11. This CDR3 is CASSHRQRTGGTGELFF. In DNA, the CDR3 is TGCGCCAGCAGCCATCGACAGCGGACGGGGGGGACCGGGGAGCTGTTTTTT.

In its sample, this clonotype was seen many times. The gene calls are TRBV5-1 and TRBJ2-1; either TRBD1 or TRBD2 may fit D (5 bases each). CDR1 SGHRS and CDR2 YFSETQ come from the germline V gene. Trimming shortened V by 2 bases and J by 3 bases, and 12 bases separated the two germline ends. This CDR3 contains 15 residues. CDR3 region: CASSFDGTLYNEQFF. The CDR3 region has the DNA TGCGCCAGCAGCTTCGACGGGACCCTCTACAATGAGCAGTTCTTC.

This chain joins TRBV2 and TRBJ1-1; maybe TRBD1 (6 bases). Looked up from germline, CDR1 is SNHLY and CDR2 is FYNNEI. The CDR3 is 15 amino acids. V was clipped by 2 bases and J by 3 bases, with 13 bases between them. The CDR3 is CASSEMGAAYTEAFF. In nucleotides, the CDR3 is TGTGCCAGCAGTGAAATGGGGGCGGCTTACACTGAAGCTTTCTTT.

The chain carries TRBV7-6 and TRBJ2-1; no clear D gene. Per the germline V gene, CDR1 is SGHVS and CDR2 is FNYEAQ. The CDR3 runs 13 residues. V was trimmed by 7 bases and J by 10 bases, leaving 17 bases between them. CDR3: CASTGSQSGEQFF. The CDR3 region has the DNA TGTGCCAGCACCGGGTCCCAATCCGGGGAGCAGTTCTTC.

V gene TRBV7-3 combines with J gene TRBJ2-5, with D perhaps TRBD2 (6 bases). Germline CDR1 and CDR2: SGHTA and FQGTGA. Trimming left V 5 bases short and J 11 bases short, with 27 bases between. The CDR3 has 16 amino acids. The DNA for the CDR3 is TGTGCCAGCAGCCCGGGGGACGTCAGGCCCTACGATGAGCAGTACTTC. Translating it yields CASSPGDVRPYDEQYF.

V usage is TRBV12-3 or TRBV12-4 and J usage is TRBJ2-1, with D unclear. The last part of the DNA fits TRBJ2-5 better; the J call may be wrong. This CDR3 has 12 residues. CDR3 in DNA: TGTGCCAGCAGTTCAATCAGAGAGACCCAGTACTTC. Its protein is CASSSIRETQYF.

By share, this clonotype ranks as medium-sized. The rearrangement joins TRBV7-8 to TRBJ2-5; 7 positions agree with TRBD1. The CDR3 has 15 amino acids. Germline CDR1 and CDR2: SGHVS and FQNEAQ. The V and J ends lost 4 bases and 4 bases, in that order; junction bases with no gene match: 9. CDR3 sequence (DNA): TGTGCCAGCAGCTCACAGGGGTGGGTCAGAGAGACCCAGTACTTC. Translating gives CASSSQGWVRETQYF.

This clonotype was observed many times. Lacking the conserved final phenylalanine or tryptophan, this CDR3 likely reflects a read error. The limits of the CDR3 on the DNA are not certain, so only TCRdb's listed CDR3 is given. The rearrangement joins TRBV7-9 to TRBJ2-5; TRBD2, the table's D call, was not compared with the DNA. The CDR3 sequence runs 14 residues, both termini included. The germline V gene encodes CDR1 SEHNR and CDR2 FQNEAQ (reference sequence). The CDR3 is CASTVEGSPLHFGN.

Ten or more counts support this clonotype. V usage is TRBV5-1 and J usage is TRBJ2-1; the match to TRBD2 covers 10 bases. This CDR3 region has 15 residues. Trimming took 1 base from V and 2 from J; bases not matched to a gene: 0. Germline CDR1 and CDR2: SGHRS and YFSETQ. CDR3: CASSLTSGTYNEQFF. The CDR3 coding sequence is TGCGCCAGCAGCTTGACTAGCGGGACCTACAATGAGCAGTTCTTC. The variable domain in full, with the rest retrieved from reference TRBV5-1 and TRBJ2-1, is KAGVTQTPRYLIKTRGQQVTLSCSPISGHRSVSWYQQTPGQGLQFLFEYFSETQRNKGNFPGRFSGRQFSNSRSEMNVSTLELGDSALYLCASSLTSGTYNEQFFGPGTRLTVL.